One sample yielded the 5 T cell receptor beta chains listed below, sequenced in a study of control samples from healthy donors and cancer patients (TCRdb year 2020). Library preparation used the immunoSEQ multiplex PCR assay. TCRdb holds this immuneACCESS table with in-frame rearrangements only. Some clones are missing; in checked studies, unresolved V genes explain under half, and the rest has no known cause. Counted in this sample were 120,000 to 150,000 clones; 92% of them appeared once. Roughly 10% of the sample is taken by the ten largest. The sample was blood. The receptors stem from a young man in good health.

The CDR3 coding sequence is TGTGCCAGCAGCCCTCCTAACTATGGCTACACCTTC. Protein: CASSPPNYGYTF. The J gene is TRBJ1-2, the V gene TRBV5-5, with D hard to call. Trimming left V 4 bases short and J 0 bases short, with 4 bases between. Germline V CDR1 and CDR2: SGHKS, YYEKEE (reference sequence). CDR3 length equals 12 residues.

The chain carries TRBV15 and TRBJ2-2, with no clear D. This CDR3 is 14 amino acids long. The germline V gene encodes CDR1 LNHNV and CDR2 YYDKDF (reference sequence). V gave up 0 bases and J gave up 3 bases, with 5 bases separating them. The CDR3 DNA sequence: TGTGCCACCAGCAGAGACTTTTACACCGGGGAGCTGTTTTTT. This encodes CATSRDFYTGELFF.

This clone has just one count. The chain employs TRBV29-1 and TRBJ1-2; TRBD1 aligns across 12 bases. Germline values: CDR1 SQVTM, CDR2 ANQGSEA. V lost 4 bases and J lost 8; bases outside the gene matches: 8. This CDR3 region has 14 residues. In DNA form, the CDR3 reads TGCAGCGTTGGTCCGGGACAGGGGGCGGAAGGCTACACCTTC. Residues: CSVGPGQGAEGYTF.

This chain uses TRBV19 with TRBJ2-1, with D hard to call. Germline loops: CDR1 LNHDA, CDR2 SQIVND (reference sequence). The length of the CDR3 is 17 residues. V was shortened by 5 bases and J by 1 base, with 18 bases between the two germline ends. The CDR3, as DNA: TGTGCCAGTAGTCGTCGGGCCGCTAAGGGATCCTACAATGAGCAGTTCTTC. This translates into CASSRRAAKGSYNEQFF.

This sequence joins TRBV29-1 and TRBJ1-1; 10 bases align to TRBD1. Losses at the gene ends were 6 bases for V and 4 bases for J; bases not matched to a gene: 5. The germline V gene has CDR1 SQVTM and CDR2 ANQGSEA. The CDR3 has 13 amino acids. The CDR3 region has the DNA TGCAGCGTCCGACAGGGGGCAGCCACTGAAGCTTTCTTT. Its translation: CSVRQGAATEAFF.